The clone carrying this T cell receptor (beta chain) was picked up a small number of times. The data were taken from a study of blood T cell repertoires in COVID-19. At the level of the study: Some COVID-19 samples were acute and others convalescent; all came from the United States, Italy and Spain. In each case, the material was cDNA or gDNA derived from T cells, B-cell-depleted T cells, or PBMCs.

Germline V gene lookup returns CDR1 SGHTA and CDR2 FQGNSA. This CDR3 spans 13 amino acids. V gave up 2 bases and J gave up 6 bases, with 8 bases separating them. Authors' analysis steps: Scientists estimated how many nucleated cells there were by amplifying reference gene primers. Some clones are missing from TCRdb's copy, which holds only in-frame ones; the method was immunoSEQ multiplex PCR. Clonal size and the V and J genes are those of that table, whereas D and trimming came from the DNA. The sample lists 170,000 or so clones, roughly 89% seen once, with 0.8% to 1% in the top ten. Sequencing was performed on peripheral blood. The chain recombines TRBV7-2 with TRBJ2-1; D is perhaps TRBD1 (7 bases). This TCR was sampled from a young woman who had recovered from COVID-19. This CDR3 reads CASSLQGGNEQFF. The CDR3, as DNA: TGTGCCAGCAGCTTACAGGGGGGCAATGAGCAGTTCTTC.